This T cell receptor beta chain was captured in a study of T cells after yellow fever vaccination. Looking at the study overall: Researchers used SMART-Seq v4 Ultra Low Input to prepare fractions that had low cell numbers.

Overall study results and limits: Contamination by abundant bulk-population clonotypes could be present in FACS-sorted repertoires. Subsequent to the booster, the majority of primary-vaccination clones reappeared (96% CD4, approximately 85% CD8).

TCRdb called the 5' RACE reads again in MiXCR, with one record for every CDR3 protein. This sample has some 420,000 distinct CDR3 sequences, with 18% found just once. This clonotype has a handful of counts. Its antigen remains unknown. V lost 6 bases, J lost 2 bases, and 5 bases stayed unmatched. Germline V lookup: CDR1 SGHKS, CDR2 YYEKEE (reference sequence). CDR3 length: 14 residues. The sample was PBMCs, taken before the yellow fever booster vaccination. The rearrangement links TRBV5-5 to TRBJ2-3, with TRBD1 matching 8 bases. The TCR was taken from a man aged 18 to 30 who received the YFV17D yellow fever vaccine. The CDR3 nucleotides read TGTGCCAGCACTCCGACAGGGGTCACAGATACGCAGTATTTT. Amino acid sequence: CASTPTGVTDTQYF.